These 12 T cell receptor beta chains were sequenced from one sample in a study of cytomegalovirus exposure and HLA in healthy donors. Clones were sequenced by immunoSEQ multiplex PCR, and TCRdb holds only the in-frame ones, with some missing. Among 150,000 or so clones listed, around 84% were seen once. Sequencing used PBMCs. These TCRs come from a human donor in good health.

V and J are TRBV5-1 and TRBJ1-3; no reliable D call. V was trimmed by 3 bases and J by 0 bases, leaving 10 bases between them. Germline V gene data show CDR1 as SGHRS and CDR2 as YFSETQ. The CDR3 covers 15 residues. The CDR3 region has the DNA TGCGCCAGCAGCTCGGGGTCCAGCTCTGGAAACACCATATATTTT. Its translation is CASSSGSSSGNTIYF.

This clone was observed a handful of times. Additional DNA sequences in this sample encode the identical CDR3. CDR3 nucleotide sequence: TGTGCCAGCAGCGTAGGGCAGGGTAATTCACCCCTCCACTTT. As protein: CASSVGQGNSPLHF. The V call is TRBV9, the J call TRBJ1-6, with TRBD1 as a possible D gene (5 bases). The V and J ends lost 0 bases and 6 bases respectively, with 7 bases between them. The V gene's germline CDR1 is SGDLS and CDR2 YYNGEE. This CDR3 region has 14 residues. The full variable domain, rest sourced from reference TRBV9 and TRBJ1-6, is DSGVTQTPKHLITATGQRVTLRCSPRSGDLSVYWYQQSLDQGLQFLIQYYNGEERAKGNILERFSAQQFPDLHSELNLSSLELGDSALYFCASSVGQGNSPLHFGNGTRLTVT.

The chain employs TRBV27 and TRBJ2-3, with 11 bases identical to TRBD2. The germline V gene encodes CDR1 MNHEY and CDR2 SMNVEV (reference sequence). The CDR3 totals 17 residues. V shed 5 bases and J 0 bases; nucleotides not matched to a gene: 7. The CDR3 sequence: CASSLGTSGGSTDTQYF. The CDR3 DNA sequence: TGTGCCAGCAGTCTCGGGACTAGCGGAGGGAGCACAGATACGCAGTATTTT.

The chain carries TRBV5-1 and TRBJ2-7, with 8 bases aligning to TRBD1. CDR1 and CDR2 (germline): SGHRS, YFSETQ. Germline trimming cut 4 bases from V and 2 bases from J; bases unmatched to any gene: 2. The CDR3 is made up of 13 amino acids. The CDR3 nucleotides read TGCGCCAGCAGCGGACAGGGAACCTACGAGCAGTACTTC. Amino acids: CASSGQGTYEQYF.

V gene TRBV19 combines with J gene TRBJ1-2, with 8 nucleotides matching TRBD1. Germline V CDR1 and CDR2: LNHDA, SQIVND (reference sequence). There are 14 residues in the CDR3. Trimming removed 6 bases from V and 4 bases from J; junction bases left unmatched: 7. In DNA, the CDR3 is TGTGCCAGTAGCGGGGACAGGATTTTCTATGGCTACACCTTC. Amino acids: CASSGDRIFYGYTF.

The chain combines TRBV15 with TRBJ2-5; no firm D call. Trimming left V 0 bases short and J 7 bases short, with 6 bases between. CDR1 is LNHNV, CDR2 YYDKDF, per germline (reference sequence). The CDR3 spans 12 residues. This chain's CDR3 is CATSRDPWTQYF. The CDR3, as DNA: TGTGCCACCAGCAGAGATCCGTGGACCCAGTACTTC.

The rearrangement joins TRBV18 to TRBJ1-1, with D possibly being TRBD1 (5 bases). From germline, CDR1 is KGHSH and CDR2 LQKENI. The ends were cut back, 3 bases at V and 3 bases at J, with 11 bases in the middle. The CDR3 loop spans 14 amino acids. Here the CDR3 reads CASSPNRGDTEAFF. The CDR3 DNA follows: TGTGCCAGCTCACCCAACCGGGGGGACACTGAAGCTTTCTTT.

The rearrangement joins TRBV10-3 to TRBJ2-7, with D unclear. This CDR3 is built from 13 residues. Germline V lookup: CDR1 ENHRY, CDR2 SYGVKD. Trimming took off 0 bases at V and 4 bases at J, with 7 bases between the two ends. The DNA of the CDR3 is TGTGCCATCAGTGAGTCGAGTCTTTACGAGCAGTACTTC. Encoded protein: CAISESSLYEQYF.

For the CDR3, the DNA is TGTGCCAGCAGTTACTCGGCGGGGATGAACACCGGGGAGCTGTTTTTT. Its translation is CASSYSAGMNTGELFF. The V and J genes are TRBV6-5 and TRBJ2-2, with a possible D match to TRBD2 (6 bases). CDR3 length: 16 amino acids. With 0 bases removed from V and 1 base from J, the gap between germline ends came to 9 bases. Germline CDR1 MNHEY, CDR2 SVGAGI.

J is TRBJ2-6 and V is TRBV5-1; 8 positions match TRBD1. Germline assignment: CDR1 SGHRS and CDR2 YFSETQ. The CDR3 contains 18 residues. Trimming cost V 1 base and J 0 bases; bases outside gene matches: 6. CDR3 sequence (DNA): TGCGCCAGCAGCTTGCGCTCCAGGGGGCGCTCTGGGGCCAACGTCCTGACTTTC. Its translation: CASSLRSRGRSGANVLTF.

In its sample, this clone was seen once. The CDR3 DNA reads as TGTGCCAGCAGCCTTAGGGGGAACACTGAAGCTTTCTTT. Translated, it gives CASSLRGNTEAFF. This chain links TRBV5-4 with TRBJ1-1, with D possibly matching TRBD1 (5 bases). V was clipped by 4 bases and J by 1 base, with 8 bases between them. The germline gives CDR1 SGHNT, CDR2 YYREEE (reference sequence). This CDR3 has 13 residues.

The CDR3 DNA follows: TGTGCCACCAGCCTGGCGGGGAGCTCCTACGAGCAGTACTTC. Translating gives CATSLAGSSYEQYF. J is TRBJ2-7 and V is TRBV15; possible D gene TRBD2, 6 bases. The V end was cut by 5 bases, the J end by 0 bases, with 11 bases between. This CDR3 contains 14 residues. CDR1 and CDR2 (germline): LNHNV, YYDKDF (reference sequence).